This is a list of T cell receptor beta chains from one sample in a study of blood T cells in healthy people across ages. TCRdb re-called the 5' RACE reads with MiXCR, one entry per CDR3 protein. This sample has roughly 1 million distinct CDR3 sequences; around 27% occur once, and the top ten carry approximately 0.71%. This sample also appeared in a second study, on T cells of mothers and their children.

The sequencing sample was made of blood. Source of these receptors: a girl aged 2-10 years in good health. Each CDR3 is given with its conserved first and last residue. The D gene is left open where the match is weak. Only part of the rows carry a size: once, few, many, or a class if the clone is expanded.

TRBV6-4,TRBD1,once,TRBJ2-3,CASSATGNTDTQYF,TGTGCCAGCAGTGCGACAGGGAACACAGATACGCAGTATTTT
TRBV7-9,TRBD1,NA,TRBJ1-6,CASSQGQGWSPLHF,TGTGCCAGCAGTCAGGGACAGGGATGGTCACCCCTCCACTTT
TRBV5-1,TRBD1,NA,TRBJ1-2,CASSLATGVDGYTF,TGCGCCAGCAGCTTGGCGACAGGGGTAGATGGCTACACCTTC
TRBV27,NA,NA,TRBJ2-1,CASSLSVGNEEFF,TGTGCCAGCAGTTTATCGGTAGGGAATGAGGAGTTCTTC
TRBV12-3/TRBV12-4,TRBD1,NA,TRBJ2-2,CVSSSETGQPGELFF,TGTGTCAGCAGCTCCGAGACAGGGCAACCCGGGGAGCTGTTTTTT
TRBV18,NA,many,TRBJ2-5,CASSLNTGETQYF,TGTGCCAGCTCGCTGAATACAGGGGAGACCCAGTACTTC
TRBV5-1,TRBD2,NA,TRBJ2-2,CASRGLAGAHTGELFF,TGCGCCAGCCGAGGTCTAGCGGGAGCCCACACCGGGGAGCTGTTTTTT
TRBV6-5,NA,few,TRBJ1-1,CASSLRGWNTEAFF,TGTGCCAGCAGTTTGAGGGGTTGGAACACTGAAGCTTTCTTT
TRBV20-1,TRBD2,NA,TRBJ2-7,CSARVSGGISYEQYF,TGCAGTGCTAGAGTGAGCGGGGGAATCTCCTACGAGCAGTACTTC
TRBV7-9,NA,few,TRBJ2-7,CATPDQERQNF,TGTGCCACCCCCGACCAGGAAAGGCAAAACTTC
TRBV28,NA,many,TRBJ2-3,CASSKLVSSPTDTQYF,TGTGCCAGCAGCAAACTGGTTTCCAGTCCAACAGATACGCAGTATTTT
TRBV28,NA,NA,TRBJ2-6,CASSAVGANVLTF,TGTGCCAGCTCGGCTGTTGGGGCCAACGTCCTGACTTTC
TRBV5-1,NA,few,TRBJ1-1,CASSLADQNTEAFF,TGCGCCAGCAGCTTGGCCGATCAGAACACCGAAGCTTTCTTT
TRBV28,NA,few,TRBJ1-2,CASSFEVGNYGYTF,TGTGCCAGCAGTTTCGAGGTGGGGAACTATGGCTACACCTTC
TRBV6-1,TRBD2,many,TRBJ2-3,CASSQGTSGVGLATDTQYF,TGTGCCAGCAGCCAAGGGACTAGCGGGGTGGGGTTGGCCACAGATACGCAGTATTTT
TRBV7-9,TRBD2,NA,TRBJ2-7,CASSDGLADTKQYF,TGTGCCAGCAGCGATGGACTAGCGGATACGAAGCAGTACTTC
TRBV10-2,NA,NA,TRBJ2-7,CASSSSDWQYF,TGCGCCAGCAGTTCCTCTGATTGGCAGTACTTC
TRBV2,NA,NA,TRBJ2-2,CASRAGVTGELFF,TGTGCCAGCAGAGCAGGGGTCACCGGGGAGCTGTTTTTT
TRBV20-1,NA,few,TRBJ1-5,CSARDLWGGPQHF,TGCAGTGCTAGAGATCTTTGGGGAGGGCCCCAGCATTTT
TRBV3-1,NA,NA,TRBJ2-3,CASSQNVADTQYF,TGTGCCAGCAGCCAAAACGTCGCAGATACGCAGTATTTT
TRBV15,TRBD2,few,TRBJ2-7,CATSRGLAGYEQYF,TGTGCCACCAGCAGAGGTCTAGCGGGGTACGAGCAGTACTTC
TRBV15,NA,NA,TRBJ2-5,CATSRRDAETQYF,TGTGCCACCAGCAGGCGGGATGCGGAGACCCAGTACTTC
TRBV5-6,NA,NA,TRBJ2-1,CASSLTSFYNEQFF,TGTGCCAGCAGCTTAACTAGTTTTTACAATGAGCAGTTCTTC
TRBV7-9,NA,NA,TRBJ2-5,CASSLLGALLETQYF,TGTGCCAGCAGCTTACTCGGGGCCCTCCTGGAGACCCAGTACTTC
TRBV7-8,NA,NA,TRBJ2-5,CATSTNSQETQYF,TGTGCCACCAGTACAAATTCCCAAGAGACCCAGTACTTC
TRBV6-2/TRBV6-3,TRBD2,NA,TRBJ2-5,CASSYSLLAGEETQYF,TGTGCCAGCAGTTACTCTCTACTAGCGGGGGAAGAGACCCAGTACTTC
TRBV10-3,TRBD1,few,TRBJ2-7,CASRDREKEQYF,TGTGCCAGCCGGGACAGGGAGAAAGAGCAGTACTTC
TRBV15,NA,NA,TRBJ1-4,CATGLPTNEKLFF,TGTGCCACCGGTTTGCCAACTAATGAAAAACTGTTTTTT
TRBV3-1,NA,NA,TRBJ1-1,CASSFGRGGEAFF,TGTGCCAGCAGCTTCGGGCGCGGGGGTGAAGCTTTCTTT
TRBV25-1,TRBD1,NA,TRBJ1-2,CATLAGTGGYTF,TGTGCCACCTTGGCGGGGACAGGCGGCTACACCTTC
TRBV5-4,NA,NA,TRBJ2-3,CASSLRRGGSSTDTQYF,TGTGCCAGCAGCCTGAGGCGTGGCGGCTCGAGCACAGATACGCAGTATTTT
TRBV20-1,NA,NA,TRBJ2-5,CSARGMGDVAQYF,TGCAGTGCTAGAGGAATGGGGGATGTGGCCCAGTACTTC
TRBV15,NA,NA,TRBJ2-1,CVTSRDQRGGNEQFF,TGTGTCACCAGCAGAGATCAGAGGGGGGGCAATGAGCAGTTCTTC
TRBV7-9,NA,few,TRBJ2-3,CASSLGWLNADTQYF,TGTGCCAGCAGCTTAGGATGGTTGAATGCAGATACGCAGTATTTT
TRBV28,TRBD2,few,TRBJ2-1,CASRDLAGGLNEQFF,TGTGCCAGCAGGGATTTAGCGGGAGGACTCAATGAGCAGTTCTTC
TRBV14,NA,NA,TRBJ2-1,CASSQDLQGIDNEQFF,TGTGCCAGCAGCCAAGATCTACAGGGTATAGACAATGAGCAGTTCTTC
TRBV5-1,NA,NA,TRBJ2-3,CASSPGGSLTDTQYF,TGCGCCAGCAGCCCTGGCGGGTCACTGACAGATACGCAGTATTTT
TRBV20-1,TRBD1,NA,TRBJ2-5,CSARAMTGGVETQYF,TGCAGTGCTAGAGCCATGACAGGGGGCGTGGAGACCCAGTACTTC
TRBV13,NA,NA,TRBJ1-2,CASSLQGLSLYGYTF,TGTGCCAGCAGCTTACAGGGGCTAAGCCTCTATGGCTACACCTTC
TRBV11-3,NA,few,TRBJ2-7,CASSFGAGNEQYF,TGTGCCAGCAGCTTCGGGGCAGGGAACGAGCAGTACTTC
TRBV4-2,TRBD2,NA,TRBJ2-5,CASSPRTSGNQETQYF,TGTGCCAGCAGCCCCCGGACTAGCGGTAACCAAGAGACCCAGTACTTC
TRBV6-6,NA,few,TRBJ2-6,CASREQGYSGANVLTF,TGTGCCAGCAGGGAACAGGGCTACTCTGGGGCCAACGTCCTGACTTTC
TRBV28,NA,many,TRBJ2-7,CASSPPFGEQYF,TGTGCCAGCAGTCCCCCCTTCGGCGAGCAGTACTTC
TRBV6-2/TRBV6-3,NA,NA,TRBJ2-7,CASSYSIPGLFYEQYF,TGTGCCAGCAGTTACTCGATCCCCGGGTTATTCTACGAGCAGTACTTC
TRBV13,NA,NA,TRBJ2-7,CASSSLHYEQYF,TGTGCCAGCAGCTCCCTCCATTACGAGCAGTACTTC
TRBV5-1,NA,few,TRBJ2-4,CASSPPWANIQYF,TGCGCCAGCAGCCCCCCTTGGGCGAACATTCAGTACTTC
TRBV28,NA,NA,TRBJ2-5,CASSFSSASQTQYF,TGTGCCAGCAGTTTTAGTTCTGCTAGTCAGACCCAGTACTTC
TRBV5-1,TRBD2,NA,TRBJ2-3,CASSLVPAGGDTQYF,TGCGCCAGCAGCTTGGTACCGGCGGGAGGTGATACGCAGTATTTT
TRBV12-3/TRBV12-4,TRBD2,NA,TRBJ2-5,CASSLFGGASETQYF,TGTGCCAGCAGTTTGTTCGGGGGGGCATCAGAGACCCAGTACTTC
TRBV29-1,NA,few,TRBJ2-7,CSVVPGDYEQYF,TGCAGCGTTGTTCCAGGAGACTACGAGCAGTACTTC